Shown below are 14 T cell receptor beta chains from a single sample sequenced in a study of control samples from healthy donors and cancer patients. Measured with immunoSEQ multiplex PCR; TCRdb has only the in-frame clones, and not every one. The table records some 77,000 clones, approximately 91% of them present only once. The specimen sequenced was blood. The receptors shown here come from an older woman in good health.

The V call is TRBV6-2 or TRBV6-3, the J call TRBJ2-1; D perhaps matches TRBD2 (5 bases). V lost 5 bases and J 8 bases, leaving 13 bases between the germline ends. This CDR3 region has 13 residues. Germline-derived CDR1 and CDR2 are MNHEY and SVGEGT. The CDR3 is CASSAEARDEQFF. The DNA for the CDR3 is TGTGCCAGCAGTGCGGAGGCTCGCGATGAGCAGTTCTTC.

CDR3 region: CASSQDTTGGLGYTF. The CDR3 nucleotides read TGCGCCAGCAGCCAAGATACCACAGGGGGCCTCGGCTACACCTTC. V is TRBV4-3 and J is TRBJ1-2, with 9 nucleotides matching TRBD1. The CDR3 spans 15 residues. Trimming took 0 bases from V and 8 from J; bases not matched to a gene: 7. Per germline, CDR1 LGHNA and CDR2 YSLEER.

In nucleotides, the CDR3 is TGTGCCAGTAGTATAGGCGGGACTAGCGGCTACGAGCAGTACTTC. As protein: CASSIGGTSGYEQYF. The chain joins TRBV19 to TRBJ2-7, with 11 bases aligning to TRBD2. V shed 1 base, J shed 3 bases, and the junction held 2 bases outside the gene matches. Germline V gene sequence: CDR1 LNHDA, CDR2 SQIVND (reference sequence). CDR3 length equals 15 residues.

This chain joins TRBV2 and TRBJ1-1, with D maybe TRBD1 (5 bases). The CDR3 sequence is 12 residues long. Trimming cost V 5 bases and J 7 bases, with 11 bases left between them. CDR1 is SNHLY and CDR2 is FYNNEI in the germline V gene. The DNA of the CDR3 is TGTGCCAGCAGTAGGCAGGGCTTTGAAGCTTTCTTT. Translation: CASSRQGFEAFF. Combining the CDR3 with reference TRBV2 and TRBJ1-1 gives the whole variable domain EPEVTQTPSHQVTQMGQEVILRCVPISNHLYFYWYRQILGQKVEFLVSFYNNEISEKSEIFDDQFSVERPDGSNFTLKIRSTKLEDSAMYFCASSRQGFEAFFGQGTRLTVV.

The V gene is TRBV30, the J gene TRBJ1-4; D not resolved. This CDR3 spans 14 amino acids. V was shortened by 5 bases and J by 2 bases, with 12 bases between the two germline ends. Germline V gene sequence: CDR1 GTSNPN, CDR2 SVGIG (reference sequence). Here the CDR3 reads CAWGTRVTNEKLFF. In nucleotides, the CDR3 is TGTGCCTGGGGTACGCGGGTCACTAATGAAAAACTGTTTTTT.

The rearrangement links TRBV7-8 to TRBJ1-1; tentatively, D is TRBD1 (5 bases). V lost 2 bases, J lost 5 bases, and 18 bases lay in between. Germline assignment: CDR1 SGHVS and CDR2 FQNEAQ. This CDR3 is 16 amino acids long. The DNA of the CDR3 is TGTGCCAGCAGCTTAAGGCGGGACTTGGTGGGAACTGAAGCTTTCTTT. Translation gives CASSLRRDLVGTEAFF.

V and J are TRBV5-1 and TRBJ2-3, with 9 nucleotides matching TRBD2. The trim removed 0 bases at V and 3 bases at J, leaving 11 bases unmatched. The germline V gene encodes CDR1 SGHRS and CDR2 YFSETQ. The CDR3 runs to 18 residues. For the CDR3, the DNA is TGCGCCAGCAGCTTGGGGACTCGCGGGGGGGTACGGACAGATACGCAGTATTTT. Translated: CASSLGTRGGVRTDTQYF.

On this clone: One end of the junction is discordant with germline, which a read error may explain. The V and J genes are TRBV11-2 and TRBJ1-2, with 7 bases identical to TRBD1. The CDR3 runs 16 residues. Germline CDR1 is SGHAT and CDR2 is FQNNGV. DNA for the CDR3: TGTGCCAGCAGCTTAGATCTGGGACAGCGGGGGCCTCTTCTTATCTTC. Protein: CASSLDLGQRGPLLIF.

CDR3 in DNA: TGTGCCAGCAGTGTTTTGGAAACCCCGTTGATAGATACGCAGTATTTT. As protein: CASSVLETPLIDTQYF. The chain links TRBV6-4 to TRBJ2-3; D is uncertain. V lost 4 bases and J lost 5, with 19 bases in between. Germline lookup yields CDR1 MRHNA and CDR2 SNTAGT. The CDR3 runs 16 residues.

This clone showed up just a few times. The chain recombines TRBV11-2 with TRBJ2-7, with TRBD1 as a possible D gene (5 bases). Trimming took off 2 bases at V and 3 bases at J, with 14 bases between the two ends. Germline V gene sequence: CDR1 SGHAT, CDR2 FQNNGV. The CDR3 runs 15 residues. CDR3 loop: CASSLNPQAGYEQYF. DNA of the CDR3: TGTGCCAGCAGCTTAAACCCACAGGCCGGCTACGAGCAGTACTTC. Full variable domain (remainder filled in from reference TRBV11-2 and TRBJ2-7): EAGVAQSPRYKIIEKRQSVAFWCNPISGHATLYWYQQILGQGPKLLIQFQNNGVVDDSQLPKDRFSAERLKGVDSTLKIQPAKLEDSAVYLCASSLNPQAGYEQYFGPGTRLTVT.

The CDR3 nucleotides read TGCGCCAGCAGCCAAGTTGAGGGGCCTTTCGCGGGAGAAGAGACCCAGTACTTC. It encodes CASSQVEGPFAGEETQYF. The chain recombines TRBV4-1 with TRBJ2-5, with TRBD2 identical over 7 bases. The length of the CDR3 is 18 residues. Germline values: CDR1 MGHRA, CDR2 YSYEKL. V dropped 1 base and J dropped 3; count of bases not matched to a gene: 14.

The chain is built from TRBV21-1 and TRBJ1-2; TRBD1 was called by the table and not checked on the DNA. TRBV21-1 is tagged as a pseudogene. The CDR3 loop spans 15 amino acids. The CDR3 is CASSNRTGDNYGYTF. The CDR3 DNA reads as TGTGCCAGCAGCAACAGGACAGGGGATAACTATGGCTACACCTTC.

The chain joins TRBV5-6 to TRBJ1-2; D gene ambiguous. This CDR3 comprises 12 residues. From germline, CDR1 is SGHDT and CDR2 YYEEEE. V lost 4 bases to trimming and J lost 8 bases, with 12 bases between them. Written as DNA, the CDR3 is TGTGCCAGCAGCCCCCGGTCGAGGGGCTACACCTTC. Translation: CASSPRSRGYTF.

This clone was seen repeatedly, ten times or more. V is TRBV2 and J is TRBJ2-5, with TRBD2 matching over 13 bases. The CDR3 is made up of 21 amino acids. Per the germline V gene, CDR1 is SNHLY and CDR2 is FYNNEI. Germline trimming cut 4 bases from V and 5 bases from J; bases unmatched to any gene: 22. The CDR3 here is CASSGSTLPFRLAGGRETQYF. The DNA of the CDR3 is TGTGCCAGCAGTGGGTCGACCCTTCCCTTTAGACTAGCGGGGGGACGGGAGACCCAGTACTTC.